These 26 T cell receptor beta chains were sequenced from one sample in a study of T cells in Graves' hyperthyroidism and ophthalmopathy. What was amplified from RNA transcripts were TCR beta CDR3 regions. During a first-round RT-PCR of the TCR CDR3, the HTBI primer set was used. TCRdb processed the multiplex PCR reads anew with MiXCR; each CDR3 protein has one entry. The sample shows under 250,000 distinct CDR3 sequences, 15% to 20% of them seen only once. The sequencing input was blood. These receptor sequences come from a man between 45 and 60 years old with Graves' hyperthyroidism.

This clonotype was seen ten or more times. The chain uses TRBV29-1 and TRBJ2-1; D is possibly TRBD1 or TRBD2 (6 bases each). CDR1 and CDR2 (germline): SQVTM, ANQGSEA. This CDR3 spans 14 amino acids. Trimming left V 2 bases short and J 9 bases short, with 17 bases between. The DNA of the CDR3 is TGCAGCGTTGAAAAGTCGGGGGCATCATTTGAGCAGTTCTTC. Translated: CSVEKSGASFEQFF.

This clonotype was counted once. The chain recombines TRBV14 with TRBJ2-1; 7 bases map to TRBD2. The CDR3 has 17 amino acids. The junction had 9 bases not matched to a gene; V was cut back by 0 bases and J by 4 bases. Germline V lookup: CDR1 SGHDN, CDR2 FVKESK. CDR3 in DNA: TGTGCCAGCAGCCAAGATCCACTAGCGCTAAAATACAATGAGCAGTTCTTC. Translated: CASSQDPLALKYNEQFF.

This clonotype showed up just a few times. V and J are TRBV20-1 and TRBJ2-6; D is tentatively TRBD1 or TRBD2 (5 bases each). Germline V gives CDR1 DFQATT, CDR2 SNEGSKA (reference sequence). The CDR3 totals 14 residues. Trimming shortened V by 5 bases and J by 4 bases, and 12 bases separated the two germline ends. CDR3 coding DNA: TGCAGTGCTTCCCCCGGGGCCGGGGCCAACGTCCTGACTTTC. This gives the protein CSASPGAGANVLTF.

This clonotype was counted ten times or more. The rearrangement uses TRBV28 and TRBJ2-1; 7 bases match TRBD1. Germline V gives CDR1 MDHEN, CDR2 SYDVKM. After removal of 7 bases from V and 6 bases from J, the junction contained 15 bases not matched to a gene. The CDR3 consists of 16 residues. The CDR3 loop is CASTPFGTARSNEQFF. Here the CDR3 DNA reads TGTGCCAGCACCCCTTTCGGGACAGCCAGGAGCAATGAGCAGTTCTTC.

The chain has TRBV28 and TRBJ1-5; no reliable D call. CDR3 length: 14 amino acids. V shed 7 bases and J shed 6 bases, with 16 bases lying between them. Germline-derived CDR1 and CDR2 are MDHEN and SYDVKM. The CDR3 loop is CASTPAGSGQPQHF. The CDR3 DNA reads TGTGCCAGCACCCCTGCCGGGTCGGGTCAGCCCCAGCATTTT.

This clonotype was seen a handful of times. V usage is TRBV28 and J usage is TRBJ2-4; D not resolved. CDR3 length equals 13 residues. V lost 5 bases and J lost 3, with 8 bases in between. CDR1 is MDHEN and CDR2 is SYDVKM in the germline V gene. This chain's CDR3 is CASSTLFKNIQYF. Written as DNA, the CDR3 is TGTGCCAGCAGTACCCTCTTCAAAAACATTCAGTACTTC.

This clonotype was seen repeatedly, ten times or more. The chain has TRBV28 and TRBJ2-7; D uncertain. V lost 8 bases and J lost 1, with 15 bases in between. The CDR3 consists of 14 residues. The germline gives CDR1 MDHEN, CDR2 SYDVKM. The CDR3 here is CASGVAETSYEQYF. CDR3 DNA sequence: TGTGCCAGCGGGGTGGCGGAGACGTCCTACGAGCAGTACTTC.

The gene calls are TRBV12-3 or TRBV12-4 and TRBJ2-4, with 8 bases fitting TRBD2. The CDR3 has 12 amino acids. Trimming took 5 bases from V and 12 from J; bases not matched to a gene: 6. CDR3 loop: CASSPQRENQYF. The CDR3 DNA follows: TGTGCCAGCAGTCCCCAGCGGGAGAATCAGTACTTC.

DNA for the CDR3: TGTGCCAGCAGCAACAACTGGATAACTTCCAAAAACATTCAGTACTTC. It is translated as CASSNNWITSKNIQYF. The chain employs TRBV7-2 and TRBJ2-4; D is uncertain. This CDR3 is built from 16 residues. The V and J ends lost 5 bases and 2 bases respectively, with 16 bases between them. CDR1 is SGHTA, CDR2 FQGNSA, per germline.

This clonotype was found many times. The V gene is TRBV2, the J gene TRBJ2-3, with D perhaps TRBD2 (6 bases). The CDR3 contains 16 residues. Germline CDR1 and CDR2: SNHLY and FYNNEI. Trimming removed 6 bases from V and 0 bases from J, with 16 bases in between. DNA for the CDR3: TGTGCCAGCAGGGTTGGACTACGGGTTAGCACAGATACGCAGTATTTT. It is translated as CASRVGLRVSTDTQYF.

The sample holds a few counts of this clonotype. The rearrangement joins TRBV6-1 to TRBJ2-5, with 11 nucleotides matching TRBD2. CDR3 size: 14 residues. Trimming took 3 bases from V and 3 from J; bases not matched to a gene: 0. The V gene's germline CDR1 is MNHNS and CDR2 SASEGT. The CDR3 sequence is CASSETSGKETQYF. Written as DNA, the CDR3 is TGTGCCAGCAGTGAGACTAGCGGGAAAGAGACCCAGTACTTC.

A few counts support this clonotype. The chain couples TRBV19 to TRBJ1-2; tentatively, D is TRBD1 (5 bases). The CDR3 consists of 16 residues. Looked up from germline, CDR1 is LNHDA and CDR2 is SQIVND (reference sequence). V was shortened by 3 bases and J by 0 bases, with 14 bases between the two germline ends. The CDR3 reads CASSIQAGPTNYGYTF. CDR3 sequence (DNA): TGTGCCAGTAGTATTCAGGCGGGACCAACTAACTATGGCTACACCTTC.

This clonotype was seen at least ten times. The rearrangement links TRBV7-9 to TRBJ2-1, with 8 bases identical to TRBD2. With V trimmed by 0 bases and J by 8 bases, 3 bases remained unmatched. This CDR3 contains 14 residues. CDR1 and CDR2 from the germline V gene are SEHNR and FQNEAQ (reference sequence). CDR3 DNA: TGTGCCAGCAGCTTAGCGGGGACTAGTGATGAGCAGTTCTTC. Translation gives CASSLAGTSDEQFF. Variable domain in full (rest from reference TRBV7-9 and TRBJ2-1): DTGVSQNPRHKITKRGQNVTFRCDPISEHNRLYWYRQTLGQGPEFLTYFQNEAQLEKSRLLSDRFSAERPKGSFSTLEIQRTEQGDSAMYLCASSLAGTSDEQFFGPGTRLTVL.

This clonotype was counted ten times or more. The CDR3 protein is CASSLLIGMNSPLHF. The CDR3 region has the DNA TGTGCCAGCAGCTTACTAATAGGAATGAATTCACCCCTCCACTTT. The chain carries TRBV7-8 and TRBJ1-6; D uncertain. The ends were cut back, 2 bases at V and 7 bases at J, with 12 bases in the middle. Looked up from germline, CDR1 is SGHVS and CDR2 is FQNEAQ. The CDR3 runs 15 residues.

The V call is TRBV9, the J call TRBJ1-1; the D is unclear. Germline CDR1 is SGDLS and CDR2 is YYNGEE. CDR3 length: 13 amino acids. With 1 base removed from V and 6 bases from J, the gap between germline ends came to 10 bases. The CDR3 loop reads CASSVQSGAEAFF. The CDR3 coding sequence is TGTGCCAGCAGCGTACAGAGCGGCGCTGAAGCTTTCTTT.

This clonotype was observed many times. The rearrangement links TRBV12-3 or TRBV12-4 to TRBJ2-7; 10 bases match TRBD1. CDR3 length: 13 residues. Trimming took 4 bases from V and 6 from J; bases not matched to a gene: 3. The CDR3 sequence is CASSSGTGVEQYF. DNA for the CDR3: TGTGCCAGCAGTTCCGGGACAGGGGTCGAGCAGTACTTC.

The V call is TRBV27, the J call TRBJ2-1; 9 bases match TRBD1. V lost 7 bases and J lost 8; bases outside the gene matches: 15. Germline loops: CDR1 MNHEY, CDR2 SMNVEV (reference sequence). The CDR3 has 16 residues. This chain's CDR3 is CASKSRTGDVMYEQFF. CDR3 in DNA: TGTGCCAGCAAAAGCCGGACAGGGGACGTCATGTATGAGCAGTTCTTC.

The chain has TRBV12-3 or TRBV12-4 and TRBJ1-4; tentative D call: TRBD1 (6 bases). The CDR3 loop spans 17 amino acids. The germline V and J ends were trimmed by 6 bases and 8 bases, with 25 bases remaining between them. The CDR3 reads CASSTLRAQGGREKLFF. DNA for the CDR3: TGTGCCAGCAGCACCCTCCGCGCACAGGGCGGTCGGGAAAAACTGTTTTTT.

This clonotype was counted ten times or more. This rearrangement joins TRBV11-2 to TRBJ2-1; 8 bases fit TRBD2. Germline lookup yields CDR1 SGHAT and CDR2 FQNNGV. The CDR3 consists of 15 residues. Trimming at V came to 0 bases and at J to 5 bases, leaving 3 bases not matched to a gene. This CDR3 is CASSLDPGGDNEQFF. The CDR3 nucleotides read TGTGCCAGCAGCTTAGATCCGGGGGGGGACAATGAGCAGTTCTTC.

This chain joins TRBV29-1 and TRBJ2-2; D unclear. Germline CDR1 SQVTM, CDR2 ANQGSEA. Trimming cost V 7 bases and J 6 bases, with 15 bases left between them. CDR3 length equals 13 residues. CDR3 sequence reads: CSASTDMSGELFF. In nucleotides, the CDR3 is TGCAGCGCATCGACTGATATGTCCGGGGAGCTGTTTTTT.

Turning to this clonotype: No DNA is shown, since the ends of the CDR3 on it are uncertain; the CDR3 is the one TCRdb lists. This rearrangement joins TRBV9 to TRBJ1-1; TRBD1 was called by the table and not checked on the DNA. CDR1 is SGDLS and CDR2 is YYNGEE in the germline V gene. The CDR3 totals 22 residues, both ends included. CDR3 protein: CASSVLAWSEQYFGPGTTEAFF.

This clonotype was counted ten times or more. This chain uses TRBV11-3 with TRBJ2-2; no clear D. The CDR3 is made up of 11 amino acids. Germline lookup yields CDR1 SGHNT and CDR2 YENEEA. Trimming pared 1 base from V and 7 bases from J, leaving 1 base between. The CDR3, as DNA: TGTGCCAGCAGCTTAGTCGGGGAGCTGTTTTTT. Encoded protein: CASSLVGELFF.

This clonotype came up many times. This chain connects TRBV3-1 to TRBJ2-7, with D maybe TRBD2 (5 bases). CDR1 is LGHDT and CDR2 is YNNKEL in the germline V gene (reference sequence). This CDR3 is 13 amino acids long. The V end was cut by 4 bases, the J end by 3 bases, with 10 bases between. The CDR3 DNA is TGTGCCAGCAGCCCTACCGCGGGCTACGAGCAGTACTTC. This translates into CASSPTAGYEQYF.

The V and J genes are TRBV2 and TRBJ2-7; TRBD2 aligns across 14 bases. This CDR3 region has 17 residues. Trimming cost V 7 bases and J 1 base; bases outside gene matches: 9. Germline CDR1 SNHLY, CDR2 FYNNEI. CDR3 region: CASKEGLAGVKSYEQYF. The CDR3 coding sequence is TGTGCCAGCAAAGAGGGACTAGCGGGGGTTAAGTCCTACGAGCAGTACTTC.

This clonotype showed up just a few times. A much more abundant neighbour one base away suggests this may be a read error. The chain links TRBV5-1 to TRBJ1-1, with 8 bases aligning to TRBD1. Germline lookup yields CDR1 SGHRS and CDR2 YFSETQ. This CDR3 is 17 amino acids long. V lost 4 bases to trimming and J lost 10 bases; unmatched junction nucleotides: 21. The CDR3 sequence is CASSMGSDRARGFVAFF. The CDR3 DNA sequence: TGCGCCAGCAGCATGGGATCGGACAGGGCCCGGGGGTTTGTAGCTTTCTTT.

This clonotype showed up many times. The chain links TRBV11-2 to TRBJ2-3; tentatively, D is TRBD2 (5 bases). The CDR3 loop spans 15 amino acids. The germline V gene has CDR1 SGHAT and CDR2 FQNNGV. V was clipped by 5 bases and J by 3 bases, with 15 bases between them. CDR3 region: CASSPDGGSTDTQYF. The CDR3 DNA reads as TGTGCCAGCAGCCCAGACGGTGGGAGTACAGATACGCAGTATTTT. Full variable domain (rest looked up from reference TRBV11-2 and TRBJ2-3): EAGVAQSPRYKIIEKRQSVAFWCNPISGHATLYWYQQILGQGPKLLIQFQNNGVVDDSQLPKDRFSAERLKGVDSTLKIQPAKLEDSAVYLCASSPDGGSTDTQYFGPGTRLTVL.